This is a list of T cell receptor beta chains from one sample in a study of OX40 agonist ivuxolimab in advanced cancers. Data came from immunoSEQ multiplex PCR; TCRdb stores just in-frame clones and leaves some out. Here the sample spans 65,000 to 80,000 clones, about 84% being singletons. Sequencing used CD4+ or CD8+ T cells sorted from blood, obtained in a trial of the OX40 agonist ivuxolimab. Source of these receptors: an adult with an advanced solid tumor such as melanoma, head and neck, liver or kidney cancer. CDR3s include the opening cysteine and the closing phenylalanine or tryptophan.

V gene	J gene	CDR3 protein
TRBV7-2	TRBJ1-1	CASSLAGGDLEAFF
TRBV7-9	TRBJ2-3	CASSFQGADTQYF
TRBV28	TRBJ2-7	CASSPGRVGSYEQYF
TRBV27	TRBJ2-7	CASTQGLTPSGRLHEQYF
TRBV29-1	TRBJ2-7	CSAGQGNIYEQYF
TRBV7-9	TRBJ2-1	CASSLSDRQFF
TRBV19	TRBJ1-1	CASSKDRVTEAFF
TRBV9	TRBJ2-5	CASSVGTAGEETQYF
TRBV6-1	TRBJ1-4	CASRGGNEKLFF
TRBV9	TRBJ1-4	CASSQTATNEKLFF
TRBV5-6	TRBJ1-3	CASSLSPGKAGNTIYF
TRBV15	TRBJ2-3	CATSRNRDRYGDTQYF
TRBV2	TRBJ2-3	CASSEVAFTDTQYF
TRBV28	TRBJ2-2	CASTTTGGLRWNTGELFF
TRBV18	TRBJ2-7	CASSLHRQESYEQYF
TRBV18	TRBJ2-1	CASSPPGQRYNEQFF